The 30 T cell receptor beta chains in this list originate from one sample, sequenced in a study of cytomegalovirus exposure and HLA in healthy donors. Both 60 Vbeta primers and 13 Jbeta primers went into the PCR. TCRdb keeps only in-frame clones here, not all; method: immunoSEQ multiplex PCR. The table includes around 130,000 clones, about four fifths detected once. The material sequenced was PBMCs. These receptors originate from a man between 25 and 39 years old in good health and CMV-seronegative.

The chain joins TRBV18 to TRBJ1-5; D might be TRBD1 (6 bases). Deletions cut 2 bases from V and 3 bases from J, with 14 bases between. CDR1 KGHSH and CDR2 LQKENI come from the germline V gene. This CDR3 is built from 16 residues. The CDR3 nucleotides are TGTGCCAGCTCACCATCCGCGGACAGCCTCAATCAGCCCCAGCATTTT. It is translated as CASSPSADSLNQPQHF.

J is TRBJ1-1 and V is TRBV6-6; TRBD1 matches 8 bases. With 2 bases clipped from V and 1 base from J, the junction kept 3 bases outside the gene matches. Germline CDR1 and CDR2: MNHNY and SVGAGI (reference sequence). This CDR3 region has 15 residues. CDR3 DNA sequence: TGTGCCAGCAGTTACCCCGGGACAGGGAACACTGAAGCTTTCTTT. Translating gives CASSYPGTGNTEAFF.

V and J are TRBV6-5 and TRBJ1-2, with D perhaps TRBD1 (5 bases). Trimming removed 0 bases at V and 8 bases at J, with 16 bases between. This CDR3 comprises 15 residues. The germline V gene has CDR1 MNHEY and CDR2 SVGAGI. CDR3 sequence: CASSYSISGGDGYTF. The CDR3 coding sequence is TGTGCCAGCAGTTACTCGATCTCGGGGGGGGACGGCTACACCTTC.

The V call is TRBV29-1, the J call TRBJ2-1, with 15 bases fitting TRBD2. The CDR3 spans 18 residues. Per the germline V gene, CDR1 is SQVTM and CDR2 is ANQGSEA. The J segment lost 4 bases and the V segment lost 2 bases, leaving 9 bases of the junction unmatched. The CDR3 sequence: CSVETGLAGGRAYNEQFF. CDR3 nucleotides: TGCAGCGTTGAAACTGGACTAGCGGGGGGGCGAGCGTACAATGAGCAGTTCTTC.

This clone was seen once. The chain recombines TRBV27 with TRBJ2-2, with D possibly being TRBD2 (5 bases). Trimming took off 0 bases at V and 6 bases at J, with 11 bases between the two ends. The CDR3 sequence is 15 residues long. The germline V gene has CDR1 MNHEY and CDR2 SMNVEV (reference sequence). Here the CDR3 reads CASSLSVGVAGELFF. CDR3 coding DNA: TGTGCCAGCAGTTTATCAGTCGGGGTGGCCGGGGAGCTGTTTTTT.

The chain links TRBV6-6 to TRBJ2-7, with unresolved D. Germline CDR1 MNHNY, CDR2 SVGAGI (reference sequence). The CDR3 length is 12 residues. V shed 10 bases and J shed 3 bases, with 13 bases lying between them. The CDR3: CAIRRNYYEQYF. The CDR3 DNA follows: TGTGCCATCCGTAGGAACTACTACGAGCAGTACTTC.

V is TRBV6-1 and J is TRBJ2-5; 10 nucleotides match TRBD2. This CDR3 has 19 amino acids. The junction had 16 bases not matched to a gene; V was cut back by 4 bases and J by 2 bases. From germline, CDR1 is MNHNS and CDR2 SASEGT. The CDR3 region is CASSGGLSGRVTGQETQYF. The CDR3 nucleotides are TGTGCCAGCAGTGGGGGTTTGAGCGGGAGGGTGACGGGGCAAGAGACCCAGTACTTC.

V is TRBV11-2 and J is TRBJ2-5; 7 nucleotides line up with TRBD2. There are 15 residues in the CDR3. Per the germline V gene, CDR1 is SGHAT and CDR2 is FQNNGV. Trimming at V came to 3 bases and at J to 4 bases, leaving 8 bases not matched to a gene. For the CDR3, the DNA is TGTGCCAGCAGCTTGGGCGGGAGTCTGGGAGAGACCCAGTACTTC. It translates to CASSLGGSLGETQYF.

V gene TRBV7-9 combines with J gene TRBJ2-1; 8 bases match TRBD1. V trimming: 6 bases; J trimming: 2 bases; junction bases outside the gene matches: 3. The V gene's germline CDR1 is SEHNR and CDR2 FQNEAQ (reference sequence). CDR3 length: 14 residues. The CDR3 DNA sequence: TGTGCCAGCAGTTCGGGACAGGCCTACAATGAGCAGTTCTTC. This translates into CASSSGQAYNEQFF.

This sequence joins TRBV4-1 and TRBJ1-4; 12 nucleotides agree with TRBD1. The CDR3 has 17 residues. The germline V gene encodes CDR1 MGHRA and CDR2 YSYEKL. The J segment lost 3 bases and the V segment lost 1 base, leaving 3 bases of the junction unmatched. The CDR3 DNA reads TGCGCCAGCAGCCAAGTGGGACAGGGGGCGGCTAATGAAAAACTGTTTTTT. This codes for CASSQVGQGAANEKLFF.

The chain employs TRBV28 and TRBJ1-5, with 7 bases fitting TRBD1. CDR1 is MDHEN, CDR2 SYDVKM, per germline. This CDR3 is 12 amino acids long. After removal of 6 bases from V and 4 bases from J, the junction contained 0 bases not matched to a gene. As DNA, the CDR3 is TGTGCCAGCAGGGACAGGAATCAGCCCCAGCATTTT. Translated: CASRDRNQPQHF.

This clone appeared a few times. The chain employs TRBV10-3 and TRBJ2-7; the match to TRBD1 covers 7 bases. Trimming took 11 bases from V and 4 from J; bases not matched to a gene: 8. CDR3 length: 12 amino acids. Germline CDR1 and CDR2: ENHRY and SYGVKD. CDR3 protein: CASGQTLYEQYF. CDR3 bases: TGTGCCTCGGGACAGACACTATACGAGCAGTACTTC.

The rearrangement uses TRBV9 and TRBJ1-2; TRBD1 matches at 10 bases. The CDR3 has 15 residues. The trim removed 6 bases at V and 7 bases at J, leaving 12 bases unmatched. The germline gives CDR1 SGDLS, CDR2 YYNGEE. The CDR3 here is CASNARTGGLSGYTF. As DNA, the CDR3 is TGTGCCAGCAACGCACGGACAGGGGGTCTGAGTGGCTACACCTTC. The full variable domain, its missing parts supplied by reference TRBV9 and TRBJ1-2, is DSGVTQTPKHLITATGQRVTLRCSPRSGDLSVYWYQQSLDQGLQFLIQYYNGEERAKGNILERFSAQQFPDLHSELNLSSLELGDSALYFCASNARTGGLSGYTFGSGTRLTVV.

The chain employs TRBV11-2 and TRBJ2-3; no firm D call. Deletions cut 1 base from V and 5 bases from J, with 4 bases between. This CDR3 contains 12 residues. Looked up from germline, CDR1 is SGHAT and CDR2 is FQNNGV. The CDR3, as DNA: TGTGCCAGCAGCTTAGTCGTAGATACGCAGTATTTT. It codes for CASSLVVDTQYF. The variable domain in full, completed from reference TRBV11-2 and TRBJ2-3, reads EAGVAQSPRYKIIEKRQSVAFWCNPISGHATLYWYQQILGQGPKLLIQFQNNGVVDDSQLPKDRFSAERLKGVDSTLKIQPAKLEDSAVYLCASSLVVDTQYFGPGTRLTVL.

The gene calls are TRBV29-1 and TRBJ2-3, with 7 positions matching TRBD1. V gave up 6 bases and J gave up 4 bases; unmatched junction bases: 4. The CDR3 has 12 amino acids. Per germline, CDR1 SQVTM and CDR2 ANQGSEA. In DNA form, the CDR3 reads TGCAGCGTCACAACAGGGGCAGATACGCAGTATTTT. Translation: CSVTTGADTQYF.

This chain joins TRBV28 and TRBJ1-5, with D possibly TRBD1 on 6 matching bases. Germline V gene lookup returns CDR1 MDHEN and CDR2 SYDVKM. CDR3 size: 12 residues. Trimming pared 8 bases from V and 3 bases from J, leaving 8 bases between. The CDR3: CASWDINQPQHF. CDR3 bases: TGTGCCAGCTGGGACATCAATCAGCCCCAGCATTTT.

The V and J genes are TRBV15 and TRBJ2-1; 8 bases map to TRBD1. Germline lookup yields CDR1 LNHNV and CDR2 YYDKDF (reference sequence). The CDR3 runs to 15 residues. J was trimmed by 7 bases and V by 5 bases; bases with no gene match: 10. The CDR3 here is CATSSLGGQVNEQFF. For the CDR3, the DNA is TGTGCCACCAGCTCCCTTGGGGGACAGGTTAATGAGCAGTTCTTC.

V usage is TRBV10-2 and J usage is TRBJ1-1; 7 bases match TRBD1. Germline values: CDR1 WSHSY, CDR2 SAAADI. CDR3 length: 14 amino acids. The ends lost 4 bases at V and 0 bases at J; junction bases unmatched: 2. In DNA, the CDR3 is TGCGCCAGCAGTGCGGGACAGCTGAACACTGAAGCTTTCTTT. Translated, it gives CASSAGQLNTEAFF.

The chain combines TRBV28 with TRBJ1-6; D is possibly TRBD1 (5 bases). V gave up 6 bases and J gave up 7 bases, with 19 bases separating them. CDR3 length: 16 amino acids. Germline CDR1 MDHEN, CDR2 SYDVKM. The CDR3 reads CASSFRVGGGNSPLHF. For the CDR3, the DNA is TGTGCCAGCAGCTTCCGGGTTGGGGGGGGGAATTCACCCCTCCACTTT.

This chain connects TRBV4-3 to TRBJ2-7; D perhaps matches TRBD2 (5 bases). Trimming took off 3 bases at V and 1 base at J, with 13 bases between the two ends. CDR1 and CDR2 (germline): LGHNA, YSLEER. CDR3 size: 15 residues. For the CDR3, the DNA is TGCGCCAGCAGCCACTCGACTAAGGGTTCCTACGAGCAGTACTTC. Amino acids: CASSHSTKGSYEQYF.

The J gene is TRBJ2-3, the V gene TRBV5-1; D is perhaps TRBD1 (6 bases). Per germline, CDR1 SGHRS and CDR2 YFSETQ. V lost 1 base and J lost 4, with 13 bases in between. The CDR3 spans 15 residues. For the CDR3, the DNA is TGCGCCAGCAGCTTGAAAGGCAGGGGCCCAGATACGCAGTATTTT. This encodes CASSLKGRGPDTQYF.

The CDR3 loop is CASSQGAGGTSTGELFF. DNA for the CDR3: TGTGCCAGCAGCCAAGGAGCGGGCGGGACTAGCACCGGGGAGCTGTTTTTT. The chain combines TRBV4-2 with TRBJ2-2; 8 bases agree with TRBD2. This CDR3 comprises 17 residues. Germline V gene lookup returns CDR1 LGHNA and CDR2 YNFKEQ. J gave up 4 bases and V 1 base, and 8 bases lay outside the gene matches.

This chain uses TRBV5-6 with TRBJ2-2; D gene unclear. The germline V gene has CDR1 SGHDT and CDR2 YYEEEE. This CDR3 region has 14 residues. V lost 1 base to trimming and J lost 3 bases, with 7 bases between them. CDR3 sequence: CASSLPGHTGELFF. For the CDR3, the DNA is TGTGCCAGCAGCTTGCCGGGTCACACCGGGGAGCTGTTTTTT.

This chain joins TRBV10-3 and TRBJ1-5; D is perhaps TRBD1 (6 bases). Trimming took off 3 bases at V and 7 bases at J, with 13 bases between the two ends. The CDR3 loop spans 14 amino acids. From germline, CDR1 is ENHRY and CDR2 SYGVKD. The DNA for the CDR3 is TGTGCCATCAGTGAAGGGGGGGTGGGCCAGCCCCAGCATTTT. Translated: CAISEGGVGQPQHF.

The chain joins TRBV12-5 to TRBJ1-3, with 8 bases lining up with TRBD1. The V gene end was trimmed by 6 bases and the J gene end by 6 bases; junction bases not matched to a gene: 7. CDR1 is LGHNT, CDR2 FRNRAP, per germline. The CDR3 is made up of 14 amino acids. The DNA for the CDR3 is TGTGCTAGTGGACAGGGGGGGCAGGAAAACACCATATATTTT. Translated, it gives CASGQGGQENTIYF.

The gene calls are TRBV28 and TRBJ2-3; TRBD2 agrees at 8 bases. Germline-derived CDR1 and CDR2 are MDHEN and SYDVKM. Trimming removed 3 bases from V and 1 base from J; junction bases left unmatched: 3. The CDR3 is made up of 15 amino acids. The CDR3 sequence: CASSFLREGTDTQYF. In DNA form, the CDR3 reads TGTGCCAGCAGTTTTTTGCGGGAGGGCACAGATACGCAGTATTTT.

The genes are TRBV29-1 and TRBJ1-1, with unresolved D. Germline V gives CDR1 SQVTM, CDR2 ANQGSEA. The CDR3 sequence is 15 residues long. V dropped 5 bases and J dropped 1 base, with 17 bases sitting between them. Here the CDR3 reads CSVLKRRQSNTEAFF. DNA for the CDR3: TGCAGCGTTCTTAAGAGGCGGCAGTCGAACACTGAAGCTTTCTTT.

This chain links TRBV19 with TRBJ1-2; D might be TRBD1 (5 bases). CDR1 is LNHDA, CDR2 SQIVND, per germline (reference sequence). The V end was cut by 6 bases, the J end by 2 bases, with 7 bases between. The CDR3 runs 12 residues. The CDR3 DNA reads TGTGCCAGTAGGGGGGGGAACTATGGCTACACCTTC. This codes for CASRGGNYGYTF.

V usage is TRBV7-8 and J usage is TRBJ2-3; TRBD2 matches 12 bases. Germline lookup yields CDR1 SGHVS and CDR2 FQNEAQ. The CDR3 consists of 16 residues. J gave up 3 bases and V 3 bases, and 4 bases lay outside the gene matches. The CDR3: CASSFRLAGETDTQYF. The DNA of the CDR3 is TGTGCCAGCAGCTTCCGACTAGCGGGAGAAACAGATACGCAGTATTTT.

The chain is built from TRBV27 and TRBJ2-1; TRBD2 aligns across 9 bases. The CDR3 extends over 14 amino acids. With V trimmed by 4 bases and J by 5 bases, 3 bases remained unmatched. Looked up from germline, CDR1 is MNHEY and CDR2 is SMNVEV (reference sequence). The CDR3 region has the DNA TGTGCCAGCAGTTGGACTAGCGCTAACAATGAGCAGTTCTTC. Its protein product is CASSWTSANNEQFF.